This is a list of T cell receptor beta chains from one sample in a study of cytomegalovirus exposure and HLA in healthy donors. Profiling relied on immunoSEQ multiplex PCR, and the TCRdb table lists in-frame clones only, not all of them. The sample shows more than 110,000 clones, 73% of them seen only once. Sequenced material: PBMCs. The receptors stem from a woman in her forties in good health and CMV-seronegative. CDR3s include the opening cysteine and the closing phenylalanine or tryptophan. A D gene is named only where the DNA matches it firmly. Rows give clone size only sometimes, using once, few, many, or a class for an expanded clone.

clone size: NA; D gene: NA; CDR3 length: 16; V gene: TRBV5-6; J gene: TRBJ1-4; CDR3 protein: CASSLGAAATNEKLFF; CDR3 DNA: TGTGCCAGCAGCTTGGGGGCAGCCGCAACTAATGAAAAACTGTTTTTT
clone size: NA; D gene: TRBD2; CDR3 length: 14; V gene: TRBV2; J gene: TRBJ2-1; CDR3 protein: CASKGLAAVYEQFF; CDR3 DNA: TGTGCCAGCAAGGGGCTAGCGGCGGTCTATGAGCAGTTCTTC
clone size: NA; D gene: TRBD1; CDR3 length: 15; V gene: TRBV29-1; J gene: TRBJ1-1; CDR3 protein: CSARRTGTENTEAFF; CDR3 DNA: TGCAGCGCCCGACGCACCGGGACAGAGAACACTGAAGCTTTCTTT
clone size: NA; D gene: NA; CDR3 length: 15; V gene: TRBV27; J gene: TRBJ2-3; CDR3 protein: CASSLKGLRTDTQYF; CDR3 DNA: TGTGCCAGCAGTTTAAAGGGACTCCGCACAGATACGCAGTATTTT
clone size: NA; D gene: TRBD1; CDR3 length: 11; V gene: TRBV2; J gene: TRBJ1-1; CDR3 protein: CASGQGAGAFF; CDR3 DNA: TGTGCCAGTGGACAGGGTGCTGGAGCTTTCTTT
clone size: NA; D gene: NA; CDR3 length: 16; V gene: TRBV29-1; J gene: TRBJ2-3; CDR3 protein: CSVEGVRQLNTDTQYF; CDR3 DNA: TGCAGCGTTGAAGGGGTGAGACAGCTAAACACAGATACGCAGTATTTT
clone size: few; D gene: TRBD1; CDR3 length: 16; V gene: TRBV2; J gene: TRBJ1-1; CDR3 protein: CASSGGPRTGVTEAFF; CDR3 DNA: TGTGCCAGCAGTGGTGGCCCCCGAACAGGGGTCACTGAAGCTTTCTTT
clone size: few; D gene: TRBD1; CDR3 length: 14; V gene: TRBV30; J gene: TRBJ1-2; CDR3 protein: CAWKGAEGNYGYTF; CDR3 DNA: TGTGCCTGGAAGGGGGCCGAGGGCAACTATGGCTACACCTTC
clone size: NA; D gene: TRBD2; CDR3 length: 15; V gene: TRBV7-8; J gene: TRBJ2-5; CDR3 protein: CASSLHRTSQETQYF; CDR3 DNA: TGTGCCAGCAGCTTACACCGGACTAGCCAAGAGACCCAGTACTTC
clone size: NA; D gene: NA; CDR3 length: 15; V gene: TRBV19; J gene: TRBJ1-5; CDR3 protein: CASKAGSVLGQPQHF; CDR3 DNA: TGTGCCAGTAAGGCAGGTTCGGTACTCGGTCAGCCCCAGCATTTT
clone size: NA; D gene: TRBD1; CDR3 length: 14; V gene: TRBV5-1; J gene: TRBJ1-6; CDR3 protein: CASSSQGGNSPLHF; CDR3 DNA: TGCGCCAGCAGCTCCCAGGGGGGTAATTCACCCCTCCACTTT
clone size: NA; D gene: NA; CDR3 length: 15; V gene: TRBV5-4; J gene: TRBJ1-6; CDR3 protein: CASSLGSSYNSPLHF; CDR3 DNA: TGTGCCAGCAGCTTGGGCAGCTCCTATAATTCACCCCTCCACTTT
clone size: NA; D gene: TRBD2; CDR3 length: 16; V gene: TRBV9; J gene: TRBJ2-3; CDR3 protein: CASSSSGGSSTDTQYF; CDR3 DNA: TGTGCCAGCAGCTCTAGCGGGGGCTCTAGCACAGATACGCAGTATTTT
clone size: NA; D gene: NA; CDR3 length: 13; V gene: TRBV2; J gene: TRBJ1-1; CDR3 protein: CASSAQGSTEAFF; CDR3 DNA: TGTGCCAGCAGTGCGCAGGGAAGCACTGAAGCTTTCTTT
clone size: NA; D gene: NA; CDR3 length: 18; V gene: TRBV5-1; J gene: TRBJ1-5; CDR3 protein: CASSYSPRGQNSNQPQHF; CDR3 DNA: TGCGCCAGCAGCTATTCACCCAGGGGACAAAATAGCAATCAGCCCCAGCATTTT
clone size: few; D gene: NA; CDR3 length: 15; V gene: TRBV18; J gene: TRBJ2-5; CDR3 protein: CASSPLDSYRETQYF; CDR3 DNA: TGTGCCAGCTCACCACTTGACTCCTATAGAGAGACCCAGTACTTC
clone size: NA; D gene: TRBD1; CDR3 length: 14; V gene: TRBV28; J gene: TRBJ1-5; CDR3 protein: CASLGQGAGQPQHF; CDR3 DNA: TGTGCCAGTCTGGGGCAGGGGGCAGGACAGCCCCAGCATTTT
clone size: NA; D gene: NA; CDR3 length: 13; V gene: TRBV7-6; J gene: TRBJ2-7; CDR3 protein: CATQGWGSIEQYF; CDR3 DNA: TGTGCCACCCAGGGGTGGGGATCGATCGAGCAGTACTTC
clone size: NA; D gene: NA; CDR3 length: 16; V gene: TRBV4-3; J gene: TRBJ1-4; CDR3 protein: CASSLRKGDGDEKLFF; CDR3 DNA: TGCGCCAGCAGCCTCAGAAAGGGGGATGGAGATGAAAAACTGTTTTTT
clone size: NA; D gene: NA; CDR3 length: 14; V gene: TRBV5-1; J gene: TRBJ1-1; CDR3 protein: CASSHRDRNTEAFF; CDR3 DNA: TGCGCCAGCAGCCACAGGGACCGCAACACTGAAGCTTTCTTT
clone size: NA; D gene: TRBD1; CDR3 length: 13; V gene: TRBV12-5; J gene: TRBJ1-2; CDR3 protein: CASGRGTGEGYTF; CDR3 DNA: TGTGCTAGTGGTAGGGGGACAGGGGAAGGCTACACCTTC
clone size: NA; D gene: TRBD1; CDR3 length: 15; V gene: TRBV15; J gene: TRBJ1-6; CDR3 protein: CATSRKGQGNSPLHF; CDR3 DNA: TGTGCCACCAGCCGCAAAGGACAGGGTAATTCACCCCTCCACTTT
clone size: few; D gene: NA; CDR3 length: 16; V gene: TRBV5-4; J gene: TRBJ1-1; CDR3 protein: CASSYFIRRRETEAFF; CDR3 DNA: TGTGCCAGCAGCTATTTCATAAGACGGCGGGAAACTGAAGCTTTCTTT
clone size: few; D gene: NA; CDR3 length: 15; V gene: TRBV6-4; J gene: TRBJ1-2; CDR3 protein: CASSDTPQGTGGYTF; CDR3 DNA: TGTGCCAGCAGTGACACACCACAGGGAACGGGGGGCTACACCTTC
clone size: NA; D gene: NA; CDR3 length: 16; V gene: TRBV7-9; J gene: TRBJ2-1; CDR3 protein: CASSGPGVTSYNEQFF; CDR3 DNA: TGTGCCAGCAGCGGACCGGGGGTGACCTCCTACAATGAGCAGTTCTTC
clone size: NA; D gene: NA; CDR3 length: 17; V gene: TRBV27; J gene: TRBJ2-2; CDR3 protein: CASSVRVLGTLPGELFF; CDR3 DNA: TGTGCCAGCAGTGTGAGGGTGTTGGGGACACTCCCCGGGGAGCTGTTTTTT
clone size: NA; D gene: NA; CDR3 length: 14; V gene: TRBV28; J gene: TRBJ1-5; CDR3 protein: CASSSQGTLTAQHF; CDR3 DNA: TGTGCCAGCAGTTCCCAGGGGACCCTAACGGCCCAGCATTTT
clone size: NA; D gene: TRBD1; CDR3 length: 13; V gene: TRBV18; J gene: TRBJ1-2; CDR3 protein: CASSRDRGDGYTF; CDR3 DNA: TGTGCCAGCTCACGTGACAGGGGGGATGGCTACACCTTC
clone size: few; D gene: NA; CDR3 length: 13; V gene: TRBV7-2; J gene: TRBJ2-7; CDR3 protein: CASSTGTSYEQYF; CDR3 DNA: TGTGCCAGCAGTACCGGGACATCCTACGAGCAGTACTTC
clone size: NA; D gene: TRBD2; CDR3 length: 15; V gene: TRBV9; J gene: TRBJ2-3; CDR3 protein: CASSVELAGTDTQYF; CDR3 DNA: TGTGCCAGCAGCGTAGAGCTAGCGGGCACAGATACGCAGTATTTT
clone size: NA; D gene: NA; CDR3 length: 12; V gene: TRBV28; J gene: TRBJ1-2; CDR3 protein: CASRRGEAGYTF; CDR3 DNA: TGTGCCAGCCGTCGGGGGGAAGCTGGCTACACCTTC
clone size: NA; D gene: TRBD1; CDR3 length: 16; V gene: TRBV15; J gene: TRBJ1-5; CDR3 protein: CATSRDRTGRTQPQHF; CDR3 DNA: TGTGCCACCAGCAGAGATCGGACAGGCAGAACTCAGCCCCAGCATTTT